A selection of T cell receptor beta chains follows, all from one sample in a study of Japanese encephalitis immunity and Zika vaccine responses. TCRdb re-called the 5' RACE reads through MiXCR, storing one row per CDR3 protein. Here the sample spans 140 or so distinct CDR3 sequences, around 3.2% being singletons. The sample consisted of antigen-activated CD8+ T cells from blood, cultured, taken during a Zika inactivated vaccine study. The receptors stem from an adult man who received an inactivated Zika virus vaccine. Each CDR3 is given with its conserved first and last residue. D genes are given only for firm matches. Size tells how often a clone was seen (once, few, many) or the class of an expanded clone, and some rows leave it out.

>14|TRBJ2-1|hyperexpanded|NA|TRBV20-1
TGCAGTGCTATCGGCAGGAACTCCTACAATGAGCAGTTCTTC
CSAIGRNSYNEQFF
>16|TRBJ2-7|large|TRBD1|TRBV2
TGTGCCAGCAGTGTTACCGTGGACAGGGGGTCCTACGAGCAGTACTTC
CASSVTVDRGSYEQYF
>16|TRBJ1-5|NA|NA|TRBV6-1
TGTGCCAGCAGTGAAGAGGGGGGGCGCGGGGATCAGCCCCAGCATTTT
CASSEEGGRGDQPQHF
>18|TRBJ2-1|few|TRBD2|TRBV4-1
TGCGCCAGCAGCCAAGATTGGGCTAGCGGGGGGGAGTACAATGAGCAGTTCTTC
CASSQDWASGGEYNEQFF
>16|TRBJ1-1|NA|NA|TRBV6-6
TGTGCCAGCAGTTACTTAAGCCCGGAGATGAACACTGAAGCTTTCTTT
CASSYLSPEMNTEAFF
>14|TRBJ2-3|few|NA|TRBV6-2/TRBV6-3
TGTGCCAGCAGTCCGGGATTAACCACAGATACGCAGTATTTT
CASSPGLTTDTQYF
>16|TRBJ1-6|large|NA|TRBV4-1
TGCGCCAGCAGCCAAGGGGAAGGGGGGGGCTTTTCACCCCTCCACTTT
CASSQGEGGGFSPLHF
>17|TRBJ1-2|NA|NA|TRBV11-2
TGTGCCAGCAGCTTGAATCCGGGGCCCCTACTAGGCTATGGCTACACCTTC
CASSLNPGPLLGYGYTF
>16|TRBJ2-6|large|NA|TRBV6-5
TGTGCCAGCAGTTACGGGGTGGGCTCTGGGGCCAACGTCCTGACTTTC
CASSYGVGSGANVLTF
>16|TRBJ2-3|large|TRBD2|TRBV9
TGTGCCAGCAGCGAATCTAGCGGGGGGGGCACAGATACGCAGTATTTT
CASSESSGGGTDTQYF
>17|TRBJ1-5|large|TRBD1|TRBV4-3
TGCGCCAGCAGCCAAGATCGCCTTTCAGGGGGCGAACAGCCCCAGCATTTT
CASSQDRLSGGEQPQHF
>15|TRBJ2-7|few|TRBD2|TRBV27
TGTGCCAGCAGGCAGGGGACTAGCGGCTCCTACGAGCAGTACTTC
CASRQGTSGSYEQYF
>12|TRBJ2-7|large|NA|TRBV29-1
TGCAGCGTTGAAGTCAGGGCCTACGAGCAGTACTTC
CSVEVRAYEQYF
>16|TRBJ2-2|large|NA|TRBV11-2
TGTGCCAGCAGCTTAGTAGGACAGTCGAACACCGGGGAGCTGTTTTTT
CASSLVGQSNTGELFF
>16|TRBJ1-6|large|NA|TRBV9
TGTGCCAGCAGCCGGCAGGAGAGCTCCTATAATTCACCCCTCCACTTT
CASSRQESSYNSPLHF
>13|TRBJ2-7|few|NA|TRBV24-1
TGTGCCACCAGCGGGGGTAACTCCTACGAGCAGTACTTC
CATSGGNSYEQYF
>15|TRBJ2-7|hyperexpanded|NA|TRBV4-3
TGCGCCAGCAGCCAAGTCGGGGGATTTTTGTACGAGCAGTACTTC
CASSQVGGFLYEQYF
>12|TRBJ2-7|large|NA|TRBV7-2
TGTGCCAGCAGCTTAAGCTCGTACGAGCAGTACTTC
CASSLSSYEQYF
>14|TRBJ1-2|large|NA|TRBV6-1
TGTGCCAGCAGTGAAGGGGGGACGTCCTATGGCTACACCTTC
CASSEGGTSYGYTF
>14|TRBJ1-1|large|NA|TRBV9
TGTGCCAGCAGCGTAGGGACGTTGAACACTGAAGCTTTCTTT
CASSVGTLNTEAFF
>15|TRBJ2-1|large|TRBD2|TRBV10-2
TGCGCCAGCAGTGAACTCGGACTAGCGGGGGGAGAGCAGTTCTTC
CASSELGLAGGEQFF
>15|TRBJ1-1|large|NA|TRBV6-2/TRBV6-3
TGTGCCAGCAGTTACCCCGTACAGGGGAACACTGAAGCTTTCTTT
CASSYPVQGNTEAFF
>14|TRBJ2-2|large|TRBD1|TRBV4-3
TGCGCCAGCAGCTCGACAGGGGACGCCGGGGAGCTGTTTTTT
CASSSTGDAGELFF
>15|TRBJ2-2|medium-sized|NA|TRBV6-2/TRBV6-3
TGTGCCAGCAGACACCGGGGGCACGGAACCGGGGAGCTGTTTTTT
CASRHRGHGTGELFF
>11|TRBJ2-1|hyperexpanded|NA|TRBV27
TGTGCCAGCCTTGGGGGGAATGAGCAGTTCTTC
CASLGGNEQFF
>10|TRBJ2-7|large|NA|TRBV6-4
TGTGCCAGCAGTTGCCACGAGCAGTACTTC
CASSCHEQYF
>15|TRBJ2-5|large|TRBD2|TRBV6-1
TGTGCCAGCAGTGAGGCTAGCGGGGGGATGGAGACCCAGTACTTC
CASSEASGGMETQYF
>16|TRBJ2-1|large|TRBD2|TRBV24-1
TGTGCCACCAGTGATTATAATGGGGGGGCCTACAATGAGCAGTTCTTC
CATSDYNGGAYNEQFF
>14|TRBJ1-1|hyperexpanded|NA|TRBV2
TGTGCCATCGAGGGTAATTTCATGAACACTGAAGCTTTCTTT
CAIEGNFMNTEAFF
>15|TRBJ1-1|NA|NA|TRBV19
TGTGCCAGTAGTATGGGAGGGACGGTGAACACTGAAGCTTTCTTT
CASSMGGTVNTEAFF
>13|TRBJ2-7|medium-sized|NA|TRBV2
TGTGCCAAGACCACGAGTAATCCCTACGAGCAGTACTTC
CAKTTSNPYEQYF
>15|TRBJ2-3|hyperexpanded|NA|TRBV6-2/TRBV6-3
TGTGCCAGCAAATCAGGAGCGTTGCAGGCAGATACGCAGTATTTT
CASKSGALQADTQYF
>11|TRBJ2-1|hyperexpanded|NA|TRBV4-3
TGCGCCAGCAGCCAAGGCAATGAGCAGTTCTTC
CASSQGNEQFF
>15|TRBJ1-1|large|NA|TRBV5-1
TGCGCCAGCAGCTTGTGGGGACACCTGAACACTGAAGCTTTCTTT
CASSLWGHLNTEAFF
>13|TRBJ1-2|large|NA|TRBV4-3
TGCGCCAGCAGCCTCCTTGGGGGGGATGGCTACACCTTC
CASSLLGGDGYTF
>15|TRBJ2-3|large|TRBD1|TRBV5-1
TGCGCCAGCAGCCCCGGGACAGGACACACAGATACGCAGTATTTT
CASSPGTGHTDTQYF
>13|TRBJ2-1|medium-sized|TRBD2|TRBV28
TGTGCCAGCGGCAAGCGGGGTATGTATGAGCAGTTCTTC
CASGKRGMYEQFF
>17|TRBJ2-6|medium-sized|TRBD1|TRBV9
TGTGCCAGCAGCGTCGAGGACAGGTTGGCGGGGGCCAACGTCCTGACTTTC
CASSVEDRLAGANVLTF
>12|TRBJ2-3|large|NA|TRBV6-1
TGTGCCAGCAAGGAGAACGCAGATACGCAGTATTTT
CASKENADTQYF
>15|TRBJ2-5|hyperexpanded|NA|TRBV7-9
TGTGCCAGCAGCCCGCGACTCAGGGGTGTGGGGACCCAGTACTTC
CASSPRLRGVGTQYF
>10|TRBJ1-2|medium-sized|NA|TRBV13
TGTGCCAGCAGCTTAGAAGACTGCACCTTC
CASSLEDCTF
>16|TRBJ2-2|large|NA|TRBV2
TGTGCCAGCAGTGAAGAAGAGGGTAGGGGGACCGGGGAGCTGTTTTTT
CASSEEEGRGTGELFF
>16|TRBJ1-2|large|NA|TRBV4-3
TGCGCCAGCAGCCAAGTGGAAACGGACCAATTTGGGGGCTACACCTTC
CASSQVETDQFGGYTF
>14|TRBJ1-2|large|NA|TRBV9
TGTGCCAGCAGCGTAGGTCAGGGTGGAGATGGCTACACCTTC
CASSVGQGGDGYTF
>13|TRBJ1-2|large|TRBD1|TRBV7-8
TGTGCCAGCAGCCCCGACAGGGCTGGTGGCTACACCTTC
CASSPDRAGGYTF
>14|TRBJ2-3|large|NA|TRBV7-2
TGTGCCAGCAGCTTAGTAATGTCCACCGATACGCAGTATTTT
CASSLVMSTDTQYF
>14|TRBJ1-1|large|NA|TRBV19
TGTGCCACCGAAACCGGGTACGGGAACACTGAAGCTTTCTTT
CATETGYGNTEAFF
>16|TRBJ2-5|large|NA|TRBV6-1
TGTGCCAGCAACCCAGGAGGAACAGGCCCTCAAGAGACCCAGTACTTC
CASNPGGTGPQETQYF
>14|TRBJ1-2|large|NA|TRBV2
TGTGCCAGCAGTGAAGCCAGGGGTGGCTATGGCTACACCTTC
CASSEARGGYGYTF
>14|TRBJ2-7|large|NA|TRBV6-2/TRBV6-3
TGTGCCAGCAGTTACGACTCCAGCTCCTACGAGCAGTACTTC
CASSYDSSSYEQYF
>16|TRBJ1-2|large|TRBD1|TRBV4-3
TGCGCCAGCAGCCAAGATCTGCGGCAGGGGGTACATGGCTACACCTTC
CASSQDLRQGVHGYTF
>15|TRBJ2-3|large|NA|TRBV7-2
TGTGCCAGCAGCTTAGGCGGGGCTAGCACAGATACGCAGTATTTT
CASSLGGASTDTQYF
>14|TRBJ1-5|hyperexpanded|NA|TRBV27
TGTGCCAGCAGACAAGGCTACGGGTATCAGCCCCAGCATTTT
CASRQGYGYQPQHF
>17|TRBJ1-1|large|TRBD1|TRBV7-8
TGTGCCAGCAGCTTACCTTGGACGGAGGGGGCCCGGGATGAAGCTTTCTTT
CASSLPWTEGARDEAFF